This is a list of T cell receptor beta chains from one sample in a study of human T cells and chemical hapten exposure. TCRdb itself ran the RACE reads through MiXCR, one entry per CDR3 protein. The profile shows around 95,000 distinct CDR3 sequences, about 10% of them singletons. Sequencing used whole blood, obtained in connection with sensitization to the hapten diphenylcyclopropenone (DPC). These receptors all stem from a woman aged 55-75 years with alopecia areata. Some clones in this sample may be carry-over from other donors' samples. The CDR3 runs from the conserved cysteine through the conserved F or W. The D gene is left open where the match is weak. A row's size may be missing; if present it is once, few, many or a size class.

cdr3_nt: TGTGCCAGTAGTATAGGTCACAGGGGACGTCCCTACAATGAGCAGTTCTTC; cdr3_aa: CASSIGHRGRPYNEQFF; d_call: TRBD1; cdr3_length: 17; v_call: TRBV19; clone_size: few; j_call: TRBJ2-1
cdr3_nt: TGTGCCAGCAGCTCCACTCCTTTGAACGGGAATTCACCCCTCCACTTT; cdr3_aa: CASSSTPLNGNSPLHF; d_call: -; cdr3_length: 16; v_call: TRBV7-3; clone_size: many; j_call: TRBJ1-6
cdr3_nt: TGTGCCAGCAGCCGACAGGGAAACACCATATATTTT; cdr3_aa: CASSRQGNTIYF; d_call: -; cdr3_length: 12; v_call: TRBV7-2; clone_size: few; j_call: TRBJ1-3
cdr3_nt: TGTGCCAGCTCACCCAGGACAGGGCCTAATGAAAAACTGTTTTTT; cdr3_aa: CASSPRTGPNEKLFF; d_call: TRBD1; cdr3_length: 15; v_call: TRBV18; clone_size: many; j_call: TRBJ1-4
cdr3_nt: TGTGCCAGCAGCCCCCGCGGGGACCGCCAATATGAAAAACTGTTTTTT; cdr3_aa: CASSPRGDRQYEKLFF; d_call: -; cdr3_length: 16; v_call: TRBV9; clone_size: many; j_call: TRBJ1-4
cdr3_nt: TGTGCCAGTAGGCAGGGTAATCGGCTGTTTTTT; cdr3_aa: CASRQGNRLFF; d_call: -; cdr3_length: 11; v_call: TRBV19; clone_size: few; j_call: TRBJ2-2
cdr3_nt: TGCAGCGTTGACGTCGGTGAGACCCAGTACTTC; cdr3_aa: CSVDVGETQYF; d_call: -; cdr3_length: 11; v_call: TRBV29-1; clone_size: few; j_call: TRBJ2-5
cdr3_nt: TGCAGTGCTAGGGGTCGCCGCGGACAGACGATTTCGTTCTACGAGCAGTACTTC; cdr3_aa: CSARGRRGQTISFYEQYF; d_call: -; cdr3_length: 18; v_call: TRBV20-1; clone_size: many; j_call: TRBJ2-7
cdr3_nt: TGTGCCAGCACCTCTTCGTACGGAACTGAAGCTTTCTTT; cdr3_aa: CASTSSYGTEAFF; d_call: -; cdr3_length: 13; v_call: TRBV12-3/TRBV12-4; clone_size: many; j_call: TRBJ1-1
cdr3_nt: TGCGCCAGCAGCTTGTCCCGGGAGCTGTTTTTT; cdr3_aa: CASSLSRELFF; d_call: -; cdr3_length: 11; v_call: TRBV5-1; clone_size: -; j_call: TRBJ2-2
cdr3_nt: TGTGCCAGCAGTCCCGGACACACAGATACGCAGTATTTT; cdr3_aa: CASSPGHTDTQYF; d_call: -; cdr3_length: 13; v_call: TRBV12-3/TRBV12-4; clone_size: many; j_call: TRBJ2-3
cdr3_nt: TGTGCCAGCAGCTTAGACGGTGGGACAGGTTCTGAAAAACTGTTTTTT; cdr3_aa: CASSLDGGTGSEKLFF; d_call: TRBD1; cdr3_length: 16; v_call: TRBV7-2; clone_size: few; j_call: TRBJ1-4
cdr3_nt: TGTGCCAGCAGCCACCCCGGACGGGTAGATCAGCCCCAGCATTTT; cdr3_aa: CASSHPGRVDQPQHF; d_call: -; cdr3_length: 15; v_call: TRBV4-2; clone_size: -; j_call: TRBJ1-5
cdr3_nt: TGTGCTAGCAGCCGGGACAGGGGTGCTTTTACGCAGTATTTT; cdr3_aa: CASSRDRGAFTQYF; d_call: TRBD1; cdr3_length: 14; v_call: TRBV7-7; clone_size: few; j_call: TRBJ2-3
cdr3_nt: TGTGCCAGCAGCTTTATCGCGGACGAGCAGTACTTC; cdr3_aa: CASSFIADEQYF; d_call: -; cdr3_length: 12; v_call: TRBV7-9; clone_size: many; j_call: TRBJ2-7
cdr3_nt: TGTGCCTGGAGTGCGGGGGTTGACTATGGCTACACCTTC; cdr3_aa: CAWSAGVDYGYTF; d_call: -; cdr3_length: 13; v_call: TRBV30; clone_size: -; j_call: TRBJ1-2
cdr3_nt: TGTGCCAGCAGTCCCCCGGCCCTCGGTTACACTGAAGCTTTCTTT; cdr3_aa: CASSPPALGYTEAFF; d_call: -; cdr3_length: 15; v_call: TRBV5-4; clone_size: few; j_call: TRBJ1-1
cdr3_nt: TGTGCCTGGAGTGACGGGGTGACAGATAATCAGCCCCAGCATTTT; cdr3_aa: CAWSDGVTDNQPQHF; d_call: -; cdr3_length: 15; v_call: TRBV30; clone_size: many; j_call: TRBJ1-5
cdr3_nt: TGCGCCACCCGGGGGGGGGACGACTACGAGCAGTACTTC; cdr3_aa: CATRGGDDYEQYF; d_call: TRBD2; cdr3_length: 13; v_call: TRBV5-1; clone_size: -; j_call: TRBJ2-7
cdr3_nt: TGCGCCAGCAGCCTAGCGGGGGATCTCTACAATGAGCAGTTCTTC; cdr3_aa: CASSLAGDLYNEQFF; d_call: TRBD2; cdr3_length: 15; v_call: TRBV5-1; clone_size: many; j_call: TRBJ2-1
cdr3_nt: TGTGCCAGCAGCTACACGATACCAGATACGCAGTATTTT; cdr3_aa: CASSYTIPDTQYF; d_call: -; cdr3_length: 13; v_call: TRBV5-5; clone_size: few; j_call: TRBJ2-3
cdr3_nt: TGTGCCAGCAATCCCGCAGGGGGCAATCAGCCCCAGCATTTT; cdr3_aa: CASNPAGGNQPQHF; d_call: -; cdr3_length: 14; v_call: TRBV19; clone_size: few; j_call: TRBJ1-5
cdr3_nt: TGTGCCAGTAGTACCCGATGGCAGGGTGGAGAAAACATTCAGTACTTC; cdr3_aa: CASSTRWQGGENIQYF; d_call: -; cdr3_length: 16; v_call: TRBV19; clone_size: -; j_call: TRBJ2-4
cdr3_nt: TGTGCCAGCAGTCTAACAGAGAACACTGAAGCTTTCTTT; cdr3_aa: CASSLTENTEAFF; d_call: -; cdr3_length: 13; v_call: TRBV12-3/TRBV12-4; clone_size: many; j_call: TRBJ1-1
cdr3_nt: TGCAGTGCTAGTACCCCGCTCCTCTATGGCTACACCTTC; cdr3_aa: CSASTPLLYGYTF; d_call: -; cdr3_length: 13; v_call: TRBV20-1; clone_size: many; j_call: TRBJ1-2
cdr3_nt: TGTGCCAGCAGCTTAGGGTCCGGGGACAGTGGCCACCGGACCCAGTACTTC; cdr3_aa: CASSLGSGDSGHRTQYF; d_call: TRBD1; cdr3_length: 17; v_call: TRBV7-9; clone_size: many; j_call: TRBJ2-5
cdr3_nt: TGTGCCAGCAGCTTAGACAGTAACTATGGCTACACCTTC; cdr3_aa: CASSLDSNYGYTF; d_call: -; cdr3_length: 13; v_call: TRBV11-2; clone_size: many; j_call: TRBJ1-2
cdr3_nt: TGTGCCAGCAGTCCGAACCGACTAGCGGGGAGCACAGATACGCAGTATTTT; cdr3_aa: CASSPNRLAGSTDTQYF; d_call: TRBD2; cdr3_length: 17; v_call: TRBV27; clone_size: -; j_call: TRBJ2-3
cdr3_nt: TGTGCCAGCAGTTATCAGGGACCCCCTTATGGCTACACCTTC; cdr3_aa: CASSYQGPPYGYTF; d_call: -; cdr3_length: 14; v_call: TRBV6-6; clone_size: many; j_call: TRBJ1-2
cdr3_nt: TGTGCCAGCAGCCCAAATGACAGGGTGGCAGAGACCCAGTACTTC; cdr3_aa: CASSPNDRVAETQYF; d_call: TRBD1; cdr3_length: 15; v_call: TRBV3-1; clone_size: -; j_call: TRBJ2-5
cdr3_nt: TGTGCCAGCAGCTTGAGGGGTACAGACATCTATGGCTACACCTTC; cdr3_aa: CASSLRGTDIYGYTF; d_call: -; cdr3_length: 15; v_call: TRBV5-5; clone_size: many; j_call: TRBJ1-2
cdr3_nt: TGTGCCAGCAGCCCAGGGGGATTGGGTGGCTACACCTTC; cdr3_aa: CASSPGGLGGYTF; d_call: TRBD1; cdr3_length: 13; v_call: TRBV5-4; clone_size: few; j_call: TRBJ1-2
cdr3_nt: TGTGCCTACCACAGAACAACTAATGAAAAACTGTTTTTT; cdr3_aa: CAYHRTTNEKLFF; d_call: -; cdr3_length: 13; v_call: TRBV30; clone_size: many; j_call: TRBJ1-4
cdr3_nt: TGTGCCAGCAGTTTAGACAGGGGACGTCAGCCCCAGCATTTT; cdr3_aa: CASSLDRGRQPQHF; d_call: TRBD1; cdr3_length: 14; v_call: TRBV12-3/TRBV12-4; clone_size: -; j_call: TRBJ1-5
cdr3_nt: TGTGCCAGCAGGGAGACGGGGGGGCCGGGAGGCTACACCTTC; cdr3_aa: CASRETGGPGGYTF; d_call: -; cdr3_length: 14; v_call: TRBV12-3/TRBV12-4; clone_size: -; j_call: TRBJ1-2
cdr3_nt: TGTGCCAGCAGAACAGGGAACACCGGGGAGCTGTTTTTT; cdr3_aa: CASRTGNTGELFF; d_call: -; cdr3_length: 13; v_call: TRBV12-3/TRBV12-4; clone_size: many; j_call: TRBJ2-2
cdr3_nt: TGCGCCAGCAGCTTGGGGTCCCCCAATGAGCAGTTCTTC; cdr3_aa: CASSLGSPNEQFF; d_call: -; cdr3_length: 13; v_call: TRBV5-1; clone_size: -; j_call: TRBJ2-1
cdr3_nt: TGCAGTGCTAGGGTTGGGGGAAACACCATATATTTT; cdr3_aa: CSARVGGNTIYF; d_call: -; cdr3_length: 12; v_call: TRBV20-1; clone_size: many; j_call: TRBJ1-3
cdr3_nt: TGTGCCCCCCATGGGGGCATGGCCAAAAACATTCAGTACTTC; cdr3_aa: CAPHGGMAKNIQYF; d_call: -; cdr3_length: 14; v_call: TRBV19; clone_size: -; j_call: TRBJ2-4
cdr3_nt: TGTGCCAGCAGCGTGGGGCTAGCGGGGGCGCAGTACACAGATACGCAGTATTTT; cdr3_aa: CASSVGLAGAQYTDTQYF; d_call: TRBD2; cdr3_length: 18; v_call: TRBV9; clone_size: few; j_call: TRBJ2-3
cdr3_nt: TGTGCCAGCAGTTCAAGGGGAGCGGGGGCGCGGGGAAACACCATATATTTT; cdr3_aa: CASSSRGAGARGNTIYF; d_call: -; cdr3_length: 17; v_call: TRBV6-6; clone_size: many; j_call: TRBJ1-3
cdr3_nt: TGTGCCAGCAAAACAATCCTCTGGAACCCCTACAATGAGCAGTTCTTC; cdr3_aa: CASKTILWNPYNEQFF; d_call: -; cdr3_length: 16; v_call: TRBV27; clone_size: few; j_call: TRBJ2-1
cdr3_nt: TGTGCCAGTAGTATAGATTACGGCTCCTCAGACGAGCAGTACTTC; cdr3_aa: CASSIDYGSSDEQYF; d_call: -; cdr3_length: 15; v_call: TRBV19; clone_size: -; j_call: TRBJ2-7
cdr3_nt: TGCAGTGCTACAGGGGAGCCCCCCTACGAGCAGTACTTC; cdr3_aa: CSATGEPPYEQYF; d_call: -; cdr3_length: 13; v_call: TRBV20-1; clone_size: -; j_call: TRBJ2-7
cdr3_nt: TGTGCTAGCAGCAGAGACAGAGCCACAGATACGCAGTATTTT; cdr3_aa: CASSRDRATDTQYF; d_call: -; cdr3_length: 14; v_call: TRBV7-7; clone_size: few; j_call: TRBJ2-3
cdr3_nt: TGCGCCAGCAGCCAATTCAGGGAGTTGAACACTGAAGCTTTCTTT; cdr3_aa: CASSQFRELNTEAFF; d_call: -; cdr3_length: 15; v_call: TRBV4-1; clone_size: -; j_call: TRBJ1-1
cdr3_nt: TGTGCCAGCAGCTGGTTGGAGGCTTTCTTT; cdr3_aa: CASSWLEAFF; d_call: -; cdr3_length: 10; v_call: TRBV7-9; clone_size: many; j_call: TRBJ1-1
cdr3_nt: TGTGCCAGCAGAGCCCGGGACACCTCCTACGAGCAGTACTTC; cdr3_aa: CASRARDTSYEQYF; d_call: -; cdr3_length: 14; v_call: TRBV6-6; clone_size: many; j_call: TRBJ2-7
cdr3_nt: TGTGCCAGCAGCCCAAGGAGCGGCTACGAGCAGTACTTC; cdr3_aa: CASSPRSGYEQYF; d_call: -; cdr3_length: 13; v_call: TRBV7-9; clone_size: many; j_call: TRBJ2-7
cdr3_nt: TGTGCCAGCAGCTCCGTAGCGGGGGGGCATAATGAGCAGTTCTTC; cdr3_aa: CASSSVAGGHNEQFF; d_call: TRBD2; cdr3_length: 15; v_call: TRBV7-6; clone_size: few; j_call: TRBJ2-1
cdr3_nt: TGCACCATCTCGTGGGGGCAAGGCTACACCTTC; cdr3_aa: CTISWGQGYTF; d_call: -; cdr3_length: 11; v_call: TRBV29-1; clone_size: -; j_call: TRBJ1-2
cdr3_nt: TGTGCCAGCAGTCGAACGGAAGATCAGCCCCAGCATTTT; cdr3_aa: CASSRTEDQPQHF; d_call: -; cdr3_length: 13; v_call: TRBV14; clone_size: -; j_call: TRBJ1-5